The 25 T cell receptor beta chains listed next were all sequenced from one sample in a study of patients and donors after allogeneic stem cell transplantation. TCRdb passed the RT-PCR reads through MiXCR, listing each CDR3 protein once. The table includes about 960,000 distinct CDR3 sequences, roughly 17% detected once. The sample consisted of blood, either unsorted or a sorted T cell fraction (not recorded which). The receptors shown here come from a human donor who was either an allogeneic HSCT recipient or a stem cell or donor lymphocyte infusion donor (not recorded which). It is not recorded whose cells these are; they may come from a transplant donor.

The rearrangement uses TRBV2 and TRBJ1-1; D may be TRBD1 (5 bases). The CDR3 contains 14 residues. The V gene's germline CDR1 is SNHLY and CDR2 FYNNEI. The V end was cut by 2 bases, the J end by 7 bases, with 14 bases between. DNA of the CDR3: TGTGCCAGCAGTGAATTGTCAGGGAGGGGTGAAGCTTTCTTT. This sequence encodes CASSELSGRGEAFF.

V gene TRBV11-2 combines with J gene TRBJ2-7; the match to TRBD2 covers 10 bases. The CDR3 loop spans 17 amino acids. Germline CDR1 and CDR2: SGHAT and FQNNGV. V dropped 5 bases and J dropped 5; count of bases not matched to a gene: 15. This CDR3 is CASSHNGASGSRHEQYF. In DNA form, the CDR3 reads TGTGCCAGCAGCCACAATGGGGCTAGCGGGAGTCGCCACGAGCAGTACTTC.

The chain couples TRBV5-6 to TRBJ2-5; D possibly corresponds to TRBD2 (6 bases). Germline CDR1 reads SGHDT; CDR2 reads YYEEEE. The CDR3 has 15 amino acids. With 4 bases removed from V and 4 bases from J, the gap between germline ends came to 17 bases. The CDR3 DNA sequence: TGTGCCAGCAGCGGTTTAACTAGCCGGCCAGAGACCCAGTACTTC. Amino acids: CASSGLTSRPETQYF.

This clonotype has ten or more counts. The CDR3 DNA reads TGCGCCAGCAGCTTGGATGGTAGCGGGAATGAGCAGTTCTTC. It codes for CASSLDGSGNEQFF. V is TRBV5-1 and J is TRBJ2-1; TRBD2 matches 7 bases. There are 14 residues in the CDR3. J was trimmed by 7 bases and V by 0 bases; bases with no gene match: 4. CDR1 is SGHRS and CDR2 is YFSETQ in the germline V gene.

The CDR3 reads CASSLVAAGGDNEQFF. The CDR3 nucleotides are TGTGCCAGCAGCTTAGTAGCGGCGGGGGGGGACAATGAGCAGTTCTTC. The chain is built from TRBV7-2 and TRBJ2-1; 9 bases are shared with TRBD2. Per the germline V gene, CDR1 is SGHTA and CDR2 is FQGNSA. This CDR3 is 16 amino acids long. With 1 base clipped from V and 5 bases from J, the junction kept 6 bases outside the gene matches.

This clonotype has only a few counts. CDR3 protein: CSARGIMGLAFF. CDR3 bases: TGCAGTGCTAGGGGGATTATGGGGTTGGCTTTCTTT. This sequence joins TRBV20-1 and TRBJ1-1; D is unresolved. Trimming cost V 3 bases and J 11 bases, with 16 bases left between them. The germline V gene has CDR1 DFQATT and CDR2 SNEGSKA (reference sequence). This CDR3 comprises 12 residues.

This clonotype was recorded a few times. CDR3 sequence reads: CASSRQDREHNEQFF. In nucleotides, the CDR3 is TGTGCCAGCAGCCGCCAGGACAGGGAGCACAATGAGCAGTTCTTC. This chain uses TRBV6-8 with TRBJ2-1; 8 bases match TRBD1. Germline-derived CDR1 and CDR2 are MNHGY and SAAAGT. The J segment lost 5 bases and the V segment lost 6 bases, leaving 9 bases of the junction unmatched. The length of the CDR3 is 15 residues.

This clonotype showed up just a few times. The gene calls are TRBV5-1 and TRBJ2-7, with TRBD2 as a possible D gene (6 bases). CDR1 is SGHRS, CDR2 YFSETQ, per germline. V lost 4 bases to trimming and J lost 3 bases, with 14 bases between them. The CDR3 has 14 residues. The CDR3 sequence is CASSQRDWNYEQYF. In DNA form, the CDR3 reads TGCGCCAGCAGCCAACGGGACTGGAACTACGAGCAGTACTTC.

DNA of the CDR3: TGTGCCAGCAGCCAAGCACAGGGGACAAACTACGAGCAGTACTTC. Residues: CASSQAQGTNYEQYF. V and J are TRBV3-1 and TRBJ2-7; TRBD1 matches 7 bases. This CDR3 is 15 amino acids long. Per the germline V gene, CDR1 is LGHDT and CDR2 is YNNKEL (reference sequence). The junction had 6 bases not matched to a gene; V was cut back by 1 base and J by 3 bases.

This clonotype was detected only a few times. J is TRBJ1-6 and V is TRBV12-3 or TRBV12-4, with 9 bases aligning to TRBD1. The CDR3 totals 17 residues. The J segment lost 0 bases and the V segment lost 6 bases, leaving 6 bases of the junction unmatched. The CDR3 sequence is CASSRGQGRSYNSPLHF. The CDR3 DNA is TGTGCCAGCAGCCGGGGACAGGGTCGCTCCTATAATTCACCCCTCCACTTT.

This clonotype turned up a few times. V usage is TRBV12-3 or TRBV12-4 and J usage is TRBJ2-7; either TRBD1 or TRBD2 may fit D (6 bases each). CDR3 size: 14 residues. V lost 5 bases, J lost 7 bases, and 18 bases lay in between. The chain's CDR3 is CASSPSQLGGEQYF. CDR3 DNA: TGTGCCAGCAGTCCCTCTCAGTTAGGGGGGGAGCAGTACTTC.

This clonotype occurred a few times. The chain is built from TRBV4-3 and TRBJ2-7, with 9 bases lining up with TRBD1. Trimming took 2 bases from V and 2 from J; bases not matched to a gene: 10. CDR1 LGHNA and CDR2 YSLEER come from the germline V gene. The CDR3 consists of 17 residues. Here the CDR3 reads CASSQRTPGQGAYEQYF. The CDR3 region has the DNA TGCGCCAGCAGCCAACGGACCCCGGGACAGGGTGCCTACGAGCAGTACTTC.

The CDR3 here is CASSVDSGGLLETQYF. In DNA form, the CDR3 reads TGTGCCAGCAGCGTAGATTCAGGGGGCCTGTTGGAGACCCAGTACTTC. The J gene is TRBJ2-5, the V gene TRBV9; 8 bases are a match to TRBD1. The V segment lost 0 bases and the J segment 5 bases; nucleotides outside the gene matches: 9. Germline CDR1 and CDR2: SGDLS and YYNGEE. The CDR3 sequence is 16 residues long.

This clonotype was picked up a small number of times. V gene TRBV5-6 combines with J gene TRBJ2-7; 7 bases agree with TRBD2. Per the germline V gene, CDR1 is SGHDT and CDR2 is YYEEEE. The CDR3 has 14 residues. J lost 2 bases, V lost 4 bases, and 6 bases had no gene match. The CDR3 protein is CASSPLGGTYEQYF. CDR3 in DNA: TGTGCCAGCAGCCCCCTCGGGGGGACCTACGAGCAGTACTTC.

V is TRBV19 and J is TRBJ1-1; D remains unclear. Germline CDR1 and CDR2: LNHDA and SQIVND (reference sequence). The CDR3 is 16 amino acids. The ends were cut back, 5 bases at V and 1 base at J, with 17 bases in the middle. This CDR3 is CASSAYWSVGNTEAFF. In DNA form, the CDR3 reads TGTGCCAGTAGTGCCTATTGGTCGGTGGGGAACACTGAAGCTTTCTTT. Together with reference TRBV19 and TRBJ1-1, the CDR3 gives the full variable domain: DGGITQSPKYLFRKEGQNVTLSCEQNLNHDAMYWYRQDPGQGLRLIYYSQIVNDFQKGDIAEGYSVSREKKESFPLTVTSAQKNPTAFYLCASSAYWSVGNTEAFFGQGTRLTVV.

This clonotype was observed a handful of times. The chain recombines TRBV29-1 with TRBJ2-6, with TRBD2 as a possible D gene (6 bases). The germline V gene encodes CDR1 SQVTM and CDR2 ANQGSEA. Deletions cut 8 bases from V and 0 bases from J, with 23 bases between. The CDR3 runs 18 residues. The CDR3 loop reads CSPSVAGRTCSGANVLTF. CDR3 DNA: TGCAGCCCGTCAGTTGCGGGGAGAACTTGCTCTGGGGCCAACGTCCTGACTTTC.

The sample holds many counts of this clonotype. The DNA of the CDR3 is TGTGCCAGCAGCTTCACGGACAGGACCTACGAGCAGTACTTC. This translates into CASSFTDRTYEQYF. This chain connects TRBV7-8 to TRBJ2-7; 7 bases are shared with TRBD1. V was pared by 3 bases and J by 2 bases, with 4 bases of the junction left unmatched. The CDR3 length is 14 residues. Germline-derived CDR1 and CDR2 are SGHVS and FQNEAQ.

The chain joins TRBV4-1 to TRBJ2-7, with no clear D. The CDR3 loop spans 14 amino acids. Trimming removed 1 base from V and 6 bases from J, with 13 bases in between. Germline CDR1 and CDR2: MGHRA and YSYEKL. Here the CDR3 DNA reads TGCGCCAGCAGCCAAGTTAGCCTTTCAGGCGAGCAGTACTTC. Translating it yields CASSQVSLSGEQYF.

As concerns this clonotype: A much more abundant neighbour one base away suggests this may be a read error. The chain recombines TRBV15 with TRBJ2-1; D may be TRBD1 or TRBD2 (5 bases each). The CDR3 consists of 15 residues. V shed 4 bases and J shed 4 bases, with 14 bases lying between them. In germline, CDR1 is LNHNV, CDR2 YYDKDF (reference sequence). In DNA, the CDR3 is TGTGCCACCAGCACCTCCTGGGGGAAATACAATGAGCAGTTCTTC. Residues: CATSTSWGKYNEQFF.

The chain carries TRBV7-8 and TRBJ2-5; no firm D call. The V gene's germline CDR1 is SGHVS and CDR2 FQNEAQ. There are 14 residues in the CDR3. V lost 1 base and J lost 5, with 11 bases in between. CDR3 residues: CASSLVEREETQYF. The CDR3 nucleotides read TGTGCCAGCAGCTTAGTAGAAAGAGAGGAGACCCAGTACTTC.

In its sample, this clonotype was seen a few times. The chain combines TRBV7-8 with TRBJ2-1; 11 bases map to TRBD2. Trimming cost V 2 bases and J 7 bases; bases outside gene matches: 4. This CDR3 spans 15 amino acids. Germline V gene lookup returns CDR1 SGHVS and CDR2 FQNEAQ. CDR3 in DNA: TGTGCCAGCAGCTTAACTAGCGGGAGTCAGAATGAGCAGTTCTTC. This sequence encodes CASSLTSGSQNEQFF.

The V gene is TRBV6-1, the J gene TRBJ1-5, with TRBD1 identical over 7 bases. The V gene's germline CDR1 is MNHNS and CDR2 SASEGT. The CDR3 is 15 residues long. With V trimmed by 7 bases and J by 2 bases, 8 bases remained unmatched. DNA for the CDR3: TGTGCCAGCAAGAGACAGGGAGGGGGCAATCAGCCCCAGCATTTT. Protein: CASKRQGGGNQPQHF.

This rearrangement joins TRBV27 to TRBJ2-3; a weak D match, TRBD2 (6 bases). The CDR3 covers 20 residues. V dropped 2 bases and J dropped 4 bases, with 28 bases sitting between them. Germline CDR1 is MNHEY and CDR2 is SMNVEV (reference sequence). Written as DNA, the CDR3 is TGTGCCAGCAGTTTAGGCAGGCGGGGATTAAGGCTCAGTGATCCAGATACGCAGTATTTT. Protein sequence: CASSLGRRGLRLSDPDTQYF.

The J gene is TRBJ2-5, the V gene TRBV25-1, with D hard to call. In germline, CDR1 is MGHDK, CDR2 SYGVNS. The V and J ends lost 4 bases and 2 bases respectively, with 11 bases between them. The CDR3 spans 14 residues. The CDR3 region has the DNA TGTGCCAGCAGTGCGGACGTTCTACAAGAGACCCAGTACTTC. Its translation is CASSADVLQETQYF.

CDR3 sequence: CVGYGYTF. DNA for the CDR3: TGTGTAGGATATGGCTACACCTTC. The rearrangement joins TRBV7-2 to TRBJ1-2, with D unresolved. Germline V gene data show CDR1 as SGHTA and CDR2 as FQGNSA. CDR3 length: 8 residues. Looking up the rest from reference TRBV7-2 and TRBJ1-2 gives the full variable domain: GAGVSQSPSNKVTEKGKDVELRCDPISGHTALYWYRQSLGQGLEFLIYFQGNSAPDKSGLPSDRFSAERTGGSVSTLTIQRTQQEDSAVYLCVGYGYTFGSGTRLTVV.